This T cell receptor (beta chain) originates from a study of T cells in women clearing cervical HPV infection (dated by TCRdb to about 2018). General notes on the study: Cases were about two dozen women with histologically confirmed HPV16-related CIN3 or worse, including a couple of invasive cancers. Controls were 25 women whose single incident HPV16 infection cleared within 12 months without precancer or cancer developing. Blood from cases was drawn at the visit where the lesion was first identified, while blood from controls was drawn once the infection was no longer detected. Quality controls consisted of five blinded duplicates per group, for a total of 60 or so samples made up of around 50 participants and some 10 replicates. For cases, the median interval between lesion detection and blood sampling was about 160 days, with an interquartile range of roughly 80 to 230 days. Median age was 34 years in cases versus approximately 37 in controls, and baseline characteristics did not differ significantly. Cases and controls were matched on age within five years and on year of sample collection. An exploratory proof-of-principle case-control study, nested within the Guanacaste HPV Natural History Study in Costa Rica, was conducted to compare TCR repertoires across cervical HPV16 outcomes. Since only a few of the women had HLA typing available, the possibility that HLA type was acting as a confounder could not be ruled out. The parent cohort enrolled roughly 9,400 women aged 18 or older in Guanacaste, Costa Rica, in about 1992 to 1995 and followed the women for more than six years. Broader findings and caveats from the paper: Significantly higher TCR repertoire richness was observed in CIN3+ cases than in controls across sequencing depths, whereas no difference in evenness was found. Cases had lower TRBV6-7 relative abundance than controls (approximately 0.11% versus 0.16%; Bonferroni P = 0.0008). Whether associations preceded infection or resulted from infection could not be shown with the cross-sectional design, and effector/memory subsets and HPV-specific T cells were not isolated. Random forest classifiers combining richness and V gene abundances distinguished cases from controls with an estimated AUC of roughly 0.83. T-cell numbers per sample were unknown, so richness differences could reflect varying T-cell content rather than repertoire biology.

A word on this clone: The antigen it recognizes is unknown. Read coverage stops 3 residues before the CDR3 terminus; the germline J gene supplies the remainder.

CDR1 and CDR2, per the germline V gene, are MNHEY and SVGEGT. V loses 6 bases, J loses 5 bases, and the germline ends lie 19 bases apart. Counted from cysteine to phenylalanine, this CDR3 has 15 amino acids. Only the CDR3 bases that were read are kept: 36 of them, in frame from base 1. Every participant had a single incident cervical HPV16 infection, and women with prevalent HPV16 infections were excluded. Cervical HPV DNA was detected with MY09/MY11 PCR, and genotyping was done by dot-blot hybridization. Approximately 15 mL of heparinized blood were centrifuged, and the buffy coat was split into aliquots, frozen at -30 degrees C, and then kept at -80 degrees C. Genomic DNA was extracted from buffy coat specimens using QIAGEN kits. TCR beta CDR3 regions were amplified by multiplex PCR from an average of approximately 1,200 ng genomic DNA per sample using the immunoSEQ assay. The assay corrected primer bias using a complete synthetic TCR repertoire to establish an amplification baseline. The amplicons were sequenced using the Illumina platform. In the source study's methods: Sequence errors were corrected by clustering with frequency ratios and a modified nearest-neighbor algorithm, and the sequences were then analyzed in the immunoSEQ Analyzer using IMGT gene definitions. At each rarefaction depth, TCR richness and evenness were averaged across 20 rarefaction repeats, and samples with fewer sequences than that depth were excluded. Wilcoxon rank sum tests with FDR correction were used to compare relative abundances of V, D and J genes between the groups. For the blinded duplicates, the intraclass correlation was 95.6% for TCR richness and averaged approximately 76% across roughly 69 gene segments. As stored in TCRdb, this immuneACCESS dataset retains in-frame rearrangements with V and J assigned. A fraction of the clones does not appear; measured against another copy, unresolved V genes explain less than half of the discrepancy, and the remainder lacks a known reason. Clonal size and the V and J genes are those of that table, whereas D and trimming came from the DNA. The sample table includes about 32,000 clones. The ten largest account for 3.5% to 5.5% of the sample.

The rearranged segments are TRBV6-2 or TRBV6-3 and TRBJ1-1; a tentative D match to TRBD1 spans 6 bases. Input material: blood buffy coat. This TCR was sampled from a woman aged 18-69 years with a cervical HPV16 infection that either progressed to CIN3+ or cleared (not recorded which). The CDR3 region: CASSWGGRVGTEAFF. Incomplete CDR3 DNA: TGTGCCAGCAGCTGGGGGGGCAGGGTCGGGACTGAA.